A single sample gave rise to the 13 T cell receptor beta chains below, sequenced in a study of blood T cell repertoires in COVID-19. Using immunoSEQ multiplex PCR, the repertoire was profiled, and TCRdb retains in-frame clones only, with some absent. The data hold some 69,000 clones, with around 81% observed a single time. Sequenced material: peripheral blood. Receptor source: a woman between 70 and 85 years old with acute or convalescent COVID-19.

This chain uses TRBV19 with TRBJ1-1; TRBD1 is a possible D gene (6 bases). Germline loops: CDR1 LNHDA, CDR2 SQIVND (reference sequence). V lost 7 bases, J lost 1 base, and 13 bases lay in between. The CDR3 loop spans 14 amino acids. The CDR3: CASIHRAGNTEAFF. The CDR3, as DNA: TGTGCCAGTATCCACAGGGCAGGGAACACTGAAGCTTTCTTT.

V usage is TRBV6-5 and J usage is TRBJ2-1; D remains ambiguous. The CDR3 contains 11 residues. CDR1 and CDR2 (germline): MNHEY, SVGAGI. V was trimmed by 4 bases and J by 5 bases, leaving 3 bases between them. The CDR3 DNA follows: TGTGCCAGCAGTTCCAACAATGAGCAGTTCTTC. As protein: CASSSNNEQFF.

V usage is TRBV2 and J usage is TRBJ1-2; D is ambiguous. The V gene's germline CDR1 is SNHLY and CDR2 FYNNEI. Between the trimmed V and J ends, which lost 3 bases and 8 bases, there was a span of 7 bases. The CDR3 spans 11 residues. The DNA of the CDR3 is TGTGCCAGCAGTGATTTCAAAGGCTACACCTTC. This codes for CASSDFKGYTF.

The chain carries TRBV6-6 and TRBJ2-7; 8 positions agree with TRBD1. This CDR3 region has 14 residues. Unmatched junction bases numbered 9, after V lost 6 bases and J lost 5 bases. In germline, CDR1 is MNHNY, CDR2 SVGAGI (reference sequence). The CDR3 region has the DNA TGTGCCAGCAGCCACGGACAGGGTATCCACGAGCAGTACTTC. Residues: CASSHGQGIHEQYF.

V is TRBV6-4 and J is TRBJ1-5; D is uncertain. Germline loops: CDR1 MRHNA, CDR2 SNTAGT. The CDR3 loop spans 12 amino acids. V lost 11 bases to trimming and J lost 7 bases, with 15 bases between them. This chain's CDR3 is CALTFGGQPQHF. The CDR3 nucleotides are TGTGCCCTCACGTTCGGCGGGCAGCCCCAGCATTTT.

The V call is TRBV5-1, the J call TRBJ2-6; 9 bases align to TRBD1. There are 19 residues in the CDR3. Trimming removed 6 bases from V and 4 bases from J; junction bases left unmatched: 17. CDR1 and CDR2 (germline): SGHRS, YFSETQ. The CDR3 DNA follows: TGCGCCAGCAACACTGCGGGGACAGGGACGGTGTCCGGGGCCAACGTCCTGACTTTC. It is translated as CASNTAGTGTVSGANVLTF.

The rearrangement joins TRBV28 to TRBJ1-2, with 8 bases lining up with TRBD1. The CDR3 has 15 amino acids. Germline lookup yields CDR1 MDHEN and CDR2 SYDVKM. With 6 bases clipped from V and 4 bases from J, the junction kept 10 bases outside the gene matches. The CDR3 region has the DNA TGTGCCAGCAGAACAGGGGGACCGTCTAGCTATGGCTACACCTTC. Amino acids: CASRTGGPSSYGYTF.

DNA for the CDR3: TGTGCCAGCAGTTTGGACAGGGGACGGGATTCACCCCTCCACTTT. Protein: CASSLDRGRDSPLHF. The rearrangement joins TRBV27 to TRBJ1-6; 9 bases align to TRBD1. Germline CDR1 reads MNHEY; CDR2 reads SMNVEV (reference sequence). Unmatched junction bases numbered 5, after V lost 3 bases and J lost 8 bases. The CDR3 totals 15 residues.

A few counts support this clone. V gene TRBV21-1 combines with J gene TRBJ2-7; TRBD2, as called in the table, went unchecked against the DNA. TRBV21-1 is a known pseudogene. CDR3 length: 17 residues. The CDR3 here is CASSKEPVEEESYEQYF. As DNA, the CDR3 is TGTGCCAGCAGCAAAGAACCGGTAGAGGAGGAGTCCTACGAGCAGTACTTC.

This CDR3 is CTSCYLRGNTGELFF. The CDR3 bases are TGCACCAGCTGCTATCTGCGGGGGAACACCGGGGAGCTGTTTTTT. The chain joins TRBV1 to TRBJ2-2; TRBD2 reflects the table's D call only, with no check against the DNA. TRBV1 is assigned pseudogene status. CDR3 length: 15 residues.

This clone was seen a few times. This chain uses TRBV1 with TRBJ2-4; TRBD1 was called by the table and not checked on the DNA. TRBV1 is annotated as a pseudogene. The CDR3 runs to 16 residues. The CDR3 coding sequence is TGCACCAGCAGCCACCCAAGCCGAGGACACGGAAACATTCAGTACTTC. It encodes CTSSHPSRGHGNIQYF.

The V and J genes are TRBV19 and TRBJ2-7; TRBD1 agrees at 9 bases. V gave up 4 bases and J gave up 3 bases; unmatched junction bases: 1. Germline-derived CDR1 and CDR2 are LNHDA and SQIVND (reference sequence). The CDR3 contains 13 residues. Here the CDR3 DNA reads TGTGCCAGTAGTACGGGACAGGGCTACGAGCAGTACTTC. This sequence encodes CASSTGQGYEQYF.

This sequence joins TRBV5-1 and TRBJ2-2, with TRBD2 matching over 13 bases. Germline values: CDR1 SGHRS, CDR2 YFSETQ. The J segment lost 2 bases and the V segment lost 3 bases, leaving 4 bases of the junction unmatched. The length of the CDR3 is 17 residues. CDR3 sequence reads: CASSWTSGSPNTGELFF. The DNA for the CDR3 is TGCGCCAGCAGCTGGACTAGCGGGAGCCCCAACACCGGGGAGCTGTTTTTT.